This T cell receptor (beta chain) appears in the sequencing data of a study of blood T cell repertoires in COVID-19. Study in general: Some COVID-19 samples were acute and others convalescent; all came from the United States, Italy and Spain.

The J segment lost 7 bases and the V segment lost 1 base, leaving 4 bases of the junction unmatched. Germline V gene sequence: CDR1 SGHRS, CDR2 YFSETQ. The CDR3 is 15 amino acids. Per the original methods: Scientists estimated how many nucleated cells there were by amplifying reference gene primers. Clones were read by immunoSEQ multiplex PCR, and TCRdb kept only the in-frame ones, dropping some. From that table come the V and J calls and clone size; the DNA was used to work out D and trimming. The table lists 43,000 or so clones, about 86% of them singletons. This TCR was recovered from a woman of 80 years or more with acute or convalescent COVID-19. V and J are TRBV5-1 and TRBJ1-4; 10 bases line up with TRBD1. Sequenced material: peripheral blood. CDR3 sequence: CASSLSGQGGEKLFF. In DNA form, the CDR3 reads TGCGCCAGCAGCTTGTCTGGACAGGGGGGTGAAAAACTGTTTTTT.